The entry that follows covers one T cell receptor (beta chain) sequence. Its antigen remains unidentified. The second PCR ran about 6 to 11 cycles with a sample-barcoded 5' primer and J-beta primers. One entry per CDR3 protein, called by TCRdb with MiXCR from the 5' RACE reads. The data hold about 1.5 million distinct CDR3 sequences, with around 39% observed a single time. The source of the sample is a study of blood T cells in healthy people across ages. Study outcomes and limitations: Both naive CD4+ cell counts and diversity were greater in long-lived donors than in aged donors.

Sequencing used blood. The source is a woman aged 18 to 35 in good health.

CDR3 region: CASFDIRLGQKNIQYF. Written as DNA, the CDR3 is TGTGCCAGTTTCGACATCCGCCTTGGCCAGAAAAACATTCAGTACTTC. The rearrangement uses TRBV2 and TRBJ2-4; no clear D. The germline V and J ends were trimmed by 9 bases and 4 bases, with 22 bases remaining between them. The V gene's germline CDR1 is SNHLY and CDR2 FYNNEI. The CDR3 length is 16 residues. Full variable domain (rest looked up from reference TRBV2 and TRBJ2-4): EPEVTQTPSHQVTQMGQEVILRCVPISNHLYFYWYRQILGQKVEFLVSFYNNEISEKSEIFDDQFSVERPDGSNFTLKIRSTKLEDSAMYFCASFDIRLGQKNIQYFGAGTRLSVL.